Shown below are 26 T cell receptor beta chains from a single sample sequenced in a study of a mutant IDH1 vaccine in newly diagnosed glioma (dated by TCRdb to 2020 to 2023). Preparation of the library involved the immunoSEQ multiplex PCR assay. Not all clones reach the TCRdb copy of this immuneACCESS table, which keeps in-frame sequences only. Checked studies attribute under half of the gap to unresolved V genes and leave the rest unexplained. The sample table records 90,000 to 95,000 clones; roughly four fifths of these occur just once. Of the sample, 7% to 9% falls within the top ten clones. What this sample's time point label stands for: baseline, week 1 (first vaccination visit). What the treatment or condition label conveys for this sample: pre-vaccination baseline after standard-of-care therapy. The sequenced sample was PBMCs, obtained from a glioma patient treated with radiotherapy, temozolomide or both. Every receptor here comes from a woman aged 50 to 65 with glioma.

This chain links TRBV19 with TRBJ1-1, with 10 bases fitting TRBD1. The J segment lost 4 bases and the V segment lost 1 base, leaving 3 bases of the junction unmatched. CDR3 size: 15 residues. Per the germline V gene, CDR1 is LNHDA and CDR2 is SQIVND (reference sequence). The CDR3 bases are TGTGCCAGTAGTATAGCTAGGACAGGGGGCACTGAAGCTTTCTTT. It yields the protein CASSIARTGGTEAFF.

V is TRBV7-2 and J is TRBJ1-1; tentatively, D is TRBD1 (5 bases). V was cut by 4 bases and J by 0 bases, with 9 bases left in between. This CDR3 is 14 amino acids long. Germline CDR1 reads SGHTA; CDR2 reads FQGNSA. The CDR3 sequence: CASSSGVMNTEAFF. DNA for the CDR3: TGTGCCAGCAGCTCGGGGGTTATGAACACTGAAGCTTTCTTT.

The rearrangement links TRBV19 to TRBJ1-1, with D uncertain. Trimming removed 5 bases at V and 1 base at J, with 17 bases between. The germline CDR1 and CDR2 sequences are LNHDA and SQIVND (reference sequence). This CDR3 contains 16 residues. The CDR3 spells CASSVSHTTRNTEAFF. The CDR3 nucleotides are TGTGCCAGTAGTGTCTCTCACACTACCCGGAACACTGAAGCTTTCTTT.

This chain links TRBV29-1 with TRBJ2-3; D unclear. This CDR3 region has 12 residues. V was trimmed by 7 bases and J by 6 bases, leaving 14 bases between them. Germline V gene lookup returns CDR1 SQVTM and CDR2 ANQGSEA. CDR3 DNA: TGCAGCGCAGCGAGTACCCCCGATACGCAGTATTTT. Encoded protein: CSAASTPDTQYF.

The chain couples TRBV19 to TRBJ1-6, with 11 bases that match TRBD1. The junction had 5 bases not matched to a gene; V was cut back by 6 bases and J by 10 bases. CDR3 length equals 14 residues. Germline values: CDR1 LNHDA, CDR2 SQIVND (reference sequence). The CDR3 loop is CASRDRGQESPLHF. The CDR3 DNA reads TGTGCCAGTAGGGACAGGGGGCAGGAGTCACCCCTCCACTTT.

The chain has TRBV4-3 and TRBJ1-6, with TRBD1 matching 7 bases. This CDR3 is built from 17 residues. The germline V gene encodes CDR1 LGHNA and CDR2 YSLEER. Trimming took 0 bases from V and 7 from J; bases not matched to a gene: 9. CDR3 DNA: TGCGCCAGCAGCCAAGATCCCGGACAGGTAGCCAATTCACCCCTCCACTTT. Protein sequence: CASSQDPGQVANSPLHF.

The V call is TRBV5-1, the J call TRBJ1-2; D might be TRBD1 (6 bases). Deletions cut 5 bases from V and 8 bases from J, with 13 bases between. The CDR3 has 12 amino acids. Germline CDR1 SGHRS, CDR2 YFSETQ. CDR3 DNA: TGCGCCAGCAGTCCAACAGGGAGCGGCTACACCTTC. Translation gives CASSPTGSGYTF.

The chain couples TRBV4-2 to TRBJ2-2; 13 positions agree with TRBD2. Unmatched junction bases numbered 9, after V lost 5 bases and J lost 0 bases. The CDR3 loop spans 19 amino acids. Germline V CDR1 and CDR2: LGHNA, YNFKEQ. DNA of the CDR3: TGTGCCAGCAGCACCGGGACTAGCGGGGAGCTAGCGAACACCGGGGAGCTGTTTTTT. Its protein is CASSTGTSGELANTGELFF.

Here the CDR3 DNA reads TGTGCCAGTAGTGCCAAGGGGGCAGGCGAGACCCAGTACTTC. Translated, it gives CASSAKGAGETQYF. The chain uses TRBV19 and TRBJ2-5, with 7 nucleotides matching TRBD1. The trim removed 5 bases at V and 5 bases at J, leaving 8 bases unmatched. The length of the CDR3 is 14 residues. Germline CDR1 reads LNHDA; CDR2 reads SQIVND (reference sequence).

This chain joins TRBV6-5 and TRBJ1-1, with TRBD1 matching 8 bases. The V and J ends lost 8 bases and 4 bases, in that order; junction bases with no gene match: 6. CDR3 length: 13 residues. CDR1 and CDR2 from the germline V gene are MNHEY and SVGAGI. The CDR3 reads CASLRTGSTEAFF. In DNA form, the CDR3 reads TGTGCCAGCCTCCGGACAGGGAGCACTGAAGCTTTCTTT.

This clone was observed a single time. The CDR3 coding sequence is TGTGCCAGCTCTCTTACTCAGGGAATATCGGAAAAACTGTTTTTT. Translated, it gives CASSLTQGISEKLFF. The rearrangement uses TRBV2 and TRBJ1-4; a weak D match, TRBD1 (5 bases). This CDR3 has 15 residues. CDR1 and CDR2 (germline): SNHLY, FYNNEI. Trimming took off 8 bases at V and 8 bases at J, with 21 bases between the two ends.

The CDR3 bases are TGTGCCTGGAGTGGGGGACTTAAAGGGGAAAAACTGTTTTTT. Protein sequence: CAWSGGLKGEKLFF. This rearrangement joins TRBV30 to TRBJ1-4; maybe TRBD1 (5 bases). Trimming took off 1 base at V and 8 bases at J, with 14 bases between the two ends. The CDR3 spans 14 residues. Germline CDR1 and CDR2: GTSNPN and SVGIG (reference sequence).

V and J are TRBV7-8 and TRBJ1-5; D not certain. The V gene lost 0 bases and the J gene lost 7 bases, with 19 bases spanning the gap. The CDR3 is 17 amino acids. Germline V CDR1 and CDR2: SGHVS, FQNEAQ. The chain's CDR3 is CASSLAPGLGPGQPQHF. The CDR3 region has the DNA TGTGCCAGCAGCTTAGCTCCAGGCTTGGGTCCTGGGCAGCCCCAGCATTTT.

The table lists this clone with a count of one. The genes are TRBV6-5 and TRBJ1-5; 7 bases fit TRBD1. The CDR3 is made up of 14 amino acids. Germline lookup yields CDR1 MNHEY and CDR2 SVGAGI. The junction had 8 bases not matched to a gene; V was cut back by 7 bases and J by 5 bases. CDR3 DNA sequence: TGTGCCAGCAACCTCGACAGGGCCGATCAGCCCCAGCATTTT. Translation gives CASNLDRADQPQHF.

The chain carries TRBV7-2 and TRBJ1-4, with D unresolved. CDR1 is SGHTA, CDR2 FQGNSA, per germline. The CDR3 runs 13 residues. The V gene lost 0 bases and the J gene lost 7 bases, with 6 bases spanning the gap. The CDR3 region is CASSLAVIEKLFF. The CDR3 DNA is TGTGCCAGCAGCTTAGCGGTCATTGAAAAACTGTTTTTT.

V and J are TRBV18 and TRBJ2-2, with D possibly being TRBD1 (5 bases). The CDR3 contains 16 residues. Germline-derived CDR1 and CDR2 are KGHSH and LQKENI. The V and J ends lost 1 base and 0 bases respectively, with 9 bases between them. CDR3 sequence reads: CASSPLDSPNTGELFF. Written as DNA, the CDR3 is TGTGCCAGCTCACCACTCGACAGCCCGAACACCGGGGAGCTGTTTTTT.

The CDR3 DNA reads TGTGCCAGCAGCCAGGTTCAATCTGGTGGCTACACCTTC. Translating gives CASSQVQSGGYTF. The chain recombines TRBV7-9 with TRBJ1-2; D remains unclear. This CDR3 has 13 residues. Trimming took off 5 bases at V and 7 bases at J, with 14 bases between the two ends. Germline V CDR1 and CDR2: SEHNR, FQNEAQ (reference sequence).

The DNA of the CDR3 is TGTGCCAGCAGTTTTCTTGCGTCAGGGGGCTCGGGTGGGTCCTACGAGCAGTACTTC. As protein: CASSFLASGGSGGSYEQYF. The chain employs TRBV27 and TRBJ2-7; TRBD1 matches at 8 bases. Per the germline V gene, CDR1 is MNHEY and CDR2 is SMNVEV (reference sequence). The CDR3 extends over 19 amino acids. V shed 3 bases and J 1 base; nucleotides not matched to a gene: 17.

This chain connects TRBV2 to TRBJ1-5; TRBD1 might be the D (6 bases). The CDR3 is made up of 16 amino acids. The V end lost 2 bases, the J end lost 5 bases, and 16 bases lay between the germline ends. Germline assignment: CDR1 SNHLY and CDR2 FYNNEI. The CDR3 DNA reads as TGTGCCAGCAGTGAATCGGGCAGGGGCTTAGATCAGCCCCAGCATTTT. Its translation is CASSESGRGLDQPQHF. The full variable domain, completed using reference TRBV2 and TRBJ1-5, is EPEVTQTPSHQVTQMGQEVILRCVPISNHLYFYWYRQILGQKVEFLVSFYNNEISEKSEIFDDQFSVERPDGSNFTLKIRSTKLEDSAMYFCASSESGRGLDQPQHFGDGTRLSIL.

This chain joins TRBV10-3 and TRBJ2-7; the match to TRBD2 covers 8 bases. Unmatched junction bases numbered 18, after V lost 0 bases and J lost 5 bases. CDR3 length: 19 residues. The germline gives CDR1 ENHRY, CDR2 SYGVKD. The CDR3 coding sequence is TGTGCCATCAGTGAGTCGAGGATCGGAGCGGGGGATCGGGGAAACGAGCAGTACTTC. Translating gives CAISESRIGAGDRGNEQYF.

The chain uses TRBV6-6 and TRBJ1-5; tentatively, D is TRBD1 (6 bases). Trimming removed 6 bases at V and 2 bases at J, with 14 bases between. Germline V gene lookup returns CDR1 MNHNY and CDR2 SVGAGI (reference sequence). This CDR3 is built from 15 residues. CDR3 coding DNA: TGTGCCAGCAGACAAGGGGGGGAAGGCAATCAGCCCCAGCATTTT. It is translated as CASRQGGEGNQPQHF.

J is TRBJ1-1 and V is TRBV5-1; 9 bases agree with TRBD1. V shed 0 bases and J 0 bases; nucleotides not matched to a gene: 3. Germline assignment: CDR1 SGHRS and CDR2 YFSETQ. There are 16 residues in the CDR3. The CDR3 nucleotides read TGCGCCAGCAGCTTGGGGACAGGGGCCATGAACACTGAAGCTTTCTTT. This gives the protein CASSLGTGAMNTEAFF. The full variable domain, rest sourced from reference TRBV5-1 and TRBJ1-1, is KAGVTQTPRYLIKTRGQQVTLSCSPISGHRSVSWYQQTPGQGLQFLFEYFSETQRNKGNFPGRFSGRQFSNSRSEMNVSTLELGDSALYLCASSLGTGAMNTEAFFGQGTRLTVV.

The chain links TRBV7-4 to TRBJ2-1; the match to TRBD2 covers 13 bases. Unmatched junction bases numbered 3, after V lost 1 base and J lost 6 bases. The CDR3 extends over 16 amino acids. From germline, CDR1 is SGHVT and CDR2 SQSDAQ. The CDR3 nucleotides are TGTGCCAGCAGCTTAGAACTAGCGGGGGGGCTCAATGAGCAGTTCTTC. Translated, it gives CASSLELAGGLNEQFF. The full variable domain, rest sourced from reference TRBV7-4 and TRBJ2-1, is GAGVSQSPRYKVAKRGRDVALRCDSISGHVTLYWYRQTLGQGSEVLTYSQSDAQRDKSGRPSGRFSAERPERSVSTLKIQRTEQGDSAVYLCASSLELAGGLNEQFFGPGTRLTVL.

This clone was observed a single time. The gene calls are TRBV11-3 and TRBJ2-3; 8 nucleotides agree with TRBD2. Trimming at V came to 5 bases and at J to 0 bases, leaving 1 base not matched to a gene. This CDR3 has 14 residues. The germline gives CDR1 SGHNT, CDR2 YENEEA. In DNA form, the CDR3 reads TGTGCCAGCAGCCGCGGGGGGAGCACAGATACGCAGTATTTT. This encodes CASSRGGSTDTQYF.

The rearrangement uses TRBV2 and TRBJ2-5, with D perhaps matching TRBD1 (6 bases). The CDR3 covers 14 residues. Germline-derived CDR1 and CDR2 are SNHLY and FYNNEI. The V end was cut by 4 bases, the J end by 5 bases, with 14 bases between. CDR3 nucleotide sequence: TGTGCCAGCAGTGGAGGGACACGTTCTGAGACCCAGTACTTC. The encoded protein is CASSGGTRSETQYF.

The chain combines TRBV19 with TRBJ1-6; D gene ambiguous. The germline CDR1 and CDR2 sequences are LNHDA and SQIVND (reference sequence). There are 13 residues in the CDR3. Deletions cut 6 bases from V and 6 bases from J, with 9 bases between. CDR3 sequence (DNA): TGTGCCAGTAGACCCGATCCTAATTCACCCCTCCACTTT. Residues: CASRPDPNSPLHF.